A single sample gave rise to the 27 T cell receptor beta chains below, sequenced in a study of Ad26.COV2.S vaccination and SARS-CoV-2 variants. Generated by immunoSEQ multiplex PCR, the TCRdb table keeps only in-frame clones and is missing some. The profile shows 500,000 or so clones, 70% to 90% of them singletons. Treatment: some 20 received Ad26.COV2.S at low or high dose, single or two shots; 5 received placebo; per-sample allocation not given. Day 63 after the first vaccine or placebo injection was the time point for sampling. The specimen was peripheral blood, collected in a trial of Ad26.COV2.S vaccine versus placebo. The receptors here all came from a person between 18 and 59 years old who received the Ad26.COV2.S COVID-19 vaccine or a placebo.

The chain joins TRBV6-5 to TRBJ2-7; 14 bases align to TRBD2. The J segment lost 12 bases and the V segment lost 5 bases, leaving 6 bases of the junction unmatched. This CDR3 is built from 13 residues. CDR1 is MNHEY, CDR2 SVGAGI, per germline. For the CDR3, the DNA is TGTGCCAGCAGTCAGGGACTAGCGGGAGTAGCGTACTTC. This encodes CASSQGLAGVAYF.

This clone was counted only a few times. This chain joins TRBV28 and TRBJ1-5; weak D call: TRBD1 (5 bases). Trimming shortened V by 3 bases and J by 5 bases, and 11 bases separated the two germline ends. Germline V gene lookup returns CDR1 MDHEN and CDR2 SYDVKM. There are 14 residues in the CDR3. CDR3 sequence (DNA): TGTGCCAGCAGTTTCGGGGCCCTAGATCAGCCCCAGCATTTT. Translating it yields CASSFGALDQPQHF. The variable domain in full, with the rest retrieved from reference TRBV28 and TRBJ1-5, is DVKVTQSSRYLVKRTGEKVFLECVQDMDHENMFWYRQDPGLGLRLIYFSYDVKMKEKGDIPEGYSVSREKKERFSLILESASTNQTSMYLCASSFGALDQPQHFGDGTRLSIL.

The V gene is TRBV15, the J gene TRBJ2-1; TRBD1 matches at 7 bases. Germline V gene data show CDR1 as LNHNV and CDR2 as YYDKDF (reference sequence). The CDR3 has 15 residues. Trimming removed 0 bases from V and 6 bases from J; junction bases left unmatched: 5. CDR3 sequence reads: CATSREGQWGNEQFF. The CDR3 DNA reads TGTGCCACCAGCAGAGAGGGACAGTGGGGCAATGAGCAGTTCTTC.

CDR3 DNA: TGTGCCAGCAGCCCTGACGCGAACTATGGCTACACCTTC. Residues: CASSPDANYGYTF. The chain employs TRBV7-9 and TRBJ1-2; D gene unclear. Per the germline V gene, CDR1 is SEHNR and CDR2 is FQNEAQ (reference sequence). The CDR3 runs to 13 residues. The germline V and J ends were trimmed by 5 bases and 2 bases, with 9 bases remaining between them.

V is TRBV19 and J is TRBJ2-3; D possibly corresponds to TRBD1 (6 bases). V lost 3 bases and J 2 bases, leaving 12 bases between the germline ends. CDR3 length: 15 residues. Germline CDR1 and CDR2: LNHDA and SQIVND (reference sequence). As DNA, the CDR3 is TGTGCCAGTAGTATCACAGGGCCCTTCACAGATACGCAGTATTTT. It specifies CASSITGPFTDTQYF.

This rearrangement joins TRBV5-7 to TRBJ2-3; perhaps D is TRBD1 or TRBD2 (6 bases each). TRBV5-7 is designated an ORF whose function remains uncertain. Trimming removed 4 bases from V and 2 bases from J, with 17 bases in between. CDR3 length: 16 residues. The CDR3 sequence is CASSTEGGENTDTQYF. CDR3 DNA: TGTGCCAGCAGCACGGAGGGGGGCGAGAACACAGATACGCAGTATTTT.

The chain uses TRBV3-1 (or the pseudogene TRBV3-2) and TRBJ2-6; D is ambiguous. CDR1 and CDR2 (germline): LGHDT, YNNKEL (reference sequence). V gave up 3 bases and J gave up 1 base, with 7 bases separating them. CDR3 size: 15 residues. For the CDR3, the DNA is TGTGCCAGCAGCCATACGAGATCTGGGGCCAACGTCCTGACTTTC. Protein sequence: CASSHTRSGANVLTF.

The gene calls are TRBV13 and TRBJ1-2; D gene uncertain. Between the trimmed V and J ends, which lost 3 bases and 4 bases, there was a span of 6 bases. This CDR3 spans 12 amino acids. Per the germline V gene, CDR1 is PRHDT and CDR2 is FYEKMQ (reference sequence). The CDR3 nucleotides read TGTGCCAGCAGCTTGGCTACCTATGGCTACACCTTC. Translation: CASSLATYGYTF.

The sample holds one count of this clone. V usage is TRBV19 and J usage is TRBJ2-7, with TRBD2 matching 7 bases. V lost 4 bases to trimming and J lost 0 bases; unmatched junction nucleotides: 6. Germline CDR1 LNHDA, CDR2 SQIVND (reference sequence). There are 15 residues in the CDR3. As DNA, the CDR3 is TGTGCCAGTAGTACCCTAGCGGACCCCTCCTACGAGCAGTACTTC. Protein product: CASSTLADPSYEQYF.

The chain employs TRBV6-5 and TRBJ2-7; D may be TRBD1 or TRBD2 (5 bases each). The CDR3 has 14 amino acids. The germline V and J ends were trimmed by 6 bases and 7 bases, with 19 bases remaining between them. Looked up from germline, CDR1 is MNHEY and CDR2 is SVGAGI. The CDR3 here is CASRGEAGTGEQYF. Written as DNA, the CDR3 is TGTGCCAGCAGGGGCGAGGCCGGGACGGGGGAGCAGTACTTC.

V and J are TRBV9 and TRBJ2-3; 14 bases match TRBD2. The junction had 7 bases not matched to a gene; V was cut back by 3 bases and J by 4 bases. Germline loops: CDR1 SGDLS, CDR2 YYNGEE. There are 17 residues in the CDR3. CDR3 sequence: CASSASGTSGSADTQYF. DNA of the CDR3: TGTGCCAGCAGCGCGTCCGGGACTAGCGGGAGTGCAGATACGCAGTATTTT.

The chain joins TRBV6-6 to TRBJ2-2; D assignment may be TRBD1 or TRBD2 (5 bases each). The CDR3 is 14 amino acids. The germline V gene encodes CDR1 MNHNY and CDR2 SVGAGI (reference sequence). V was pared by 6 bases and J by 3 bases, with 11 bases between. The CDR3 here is CASRLQGDTGELFF. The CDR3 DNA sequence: TGTGCCAGCAGACTCCAGGGAGACACCGGGGAGCTGTTTTTT.

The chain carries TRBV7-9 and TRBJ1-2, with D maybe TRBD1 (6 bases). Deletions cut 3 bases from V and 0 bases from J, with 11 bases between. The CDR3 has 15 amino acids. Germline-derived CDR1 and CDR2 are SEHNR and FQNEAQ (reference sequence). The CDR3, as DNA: TGTGCCAGCAGCTTTATGGGGGCGTCTAACTATGGCTACACCTTC. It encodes CASSFMGASNYGYTF.

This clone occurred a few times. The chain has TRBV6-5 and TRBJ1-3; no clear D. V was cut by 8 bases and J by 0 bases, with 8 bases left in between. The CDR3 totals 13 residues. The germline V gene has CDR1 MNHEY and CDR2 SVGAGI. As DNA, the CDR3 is TGTGCCAGCTTCCAGTCCTCTGGAAACACCATATATTTT. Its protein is CASFQSSGNTIYF.

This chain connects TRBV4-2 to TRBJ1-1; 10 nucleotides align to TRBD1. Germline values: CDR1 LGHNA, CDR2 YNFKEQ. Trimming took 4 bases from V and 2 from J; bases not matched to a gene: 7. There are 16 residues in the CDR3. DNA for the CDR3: TGTGCCAGCAGCCTCCGGGACAGGGGAGACAACACTGAAGCTTTCTTT. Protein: CASSLRDRGDNTEAFF.

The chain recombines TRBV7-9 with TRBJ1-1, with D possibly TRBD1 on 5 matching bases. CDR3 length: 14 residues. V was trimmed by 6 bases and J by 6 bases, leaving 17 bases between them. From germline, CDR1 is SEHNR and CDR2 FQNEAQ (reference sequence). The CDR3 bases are TGTGCCAGCAGACCCGGGGGGATGGGAGCTGAAGCTTTCTTT. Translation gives CASRPGGMGAEAFF.

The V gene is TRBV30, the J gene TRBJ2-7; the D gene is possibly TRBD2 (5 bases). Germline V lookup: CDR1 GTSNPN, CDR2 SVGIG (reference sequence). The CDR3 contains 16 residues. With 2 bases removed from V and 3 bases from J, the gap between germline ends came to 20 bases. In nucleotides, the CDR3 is TGTGCCTGGAGTCCGCCGGGATGGGGTAGTCTCTACGAGCAGTACTTC. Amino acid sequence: CAWSPPGWGSLYEQYF.

In DNA form, the CDR3 reads TGTGCCTGGAGTGACAGACCCCGGGATCAGCCCCAGCATTTT. It translates to CAWSDRPRDQPQHF. The chain carries TRBV30 and TRBJ1-5, with unresolved D. There are 14 residues in the CDR3. With 1 base removed from V and 5 bases from J, the gap between germline ends came to 12 bases. CDR1 GTSNPN and CDR2 SVGIG come from the germline V gene (reference sequence).

CDR3 in amino acids: CAWSVGGANQPQHF. The CDR3 region has the DNA TGTGCCTGGAGTGTAGGGGGGGCGAATCAGCCCCAGCATTTT. The V call is TRBV30, the J call TRBJ1-5; D might be TRBD1 (6 bases). The V gene lost 0 bases and the J gene lost 4 bases, with 10 bases spanning the gap. Germline V gene data show CDR1 as GTSNPN and CDR2 as SVGIG (reference sequence). The CDR3 consists of 14 residues.

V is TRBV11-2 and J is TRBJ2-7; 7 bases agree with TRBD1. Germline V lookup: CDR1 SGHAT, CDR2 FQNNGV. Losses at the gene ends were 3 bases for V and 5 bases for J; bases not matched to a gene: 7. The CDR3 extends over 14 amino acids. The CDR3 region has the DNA TGTGCCAGCAGCTTGGACAGGACAATCCACGAGCAGTACTTC. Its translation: CASSLDRTIHEQYF.

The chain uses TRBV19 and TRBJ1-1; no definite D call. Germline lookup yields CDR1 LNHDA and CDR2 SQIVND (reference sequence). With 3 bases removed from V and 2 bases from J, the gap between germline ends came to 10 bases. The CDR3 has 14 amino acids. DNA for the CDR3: TGTGCCAGTAGTATTCGAGGGCACAACACTGAAGCTTTCTTT. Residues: CASSIRGHNTEAFF.

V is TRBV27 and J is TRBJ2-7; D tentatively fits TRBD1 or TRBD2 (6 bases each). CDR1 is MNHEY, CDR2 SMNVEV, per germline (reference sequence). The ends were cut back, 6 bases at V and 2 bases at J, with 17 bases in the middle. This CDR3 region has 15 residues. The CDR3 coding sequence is TGTGCCAGCAGAGCCGGGGGCAGGGGCACCTACGAGCAGTACTTC. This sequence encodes CASRAGGRGTYEQYF.

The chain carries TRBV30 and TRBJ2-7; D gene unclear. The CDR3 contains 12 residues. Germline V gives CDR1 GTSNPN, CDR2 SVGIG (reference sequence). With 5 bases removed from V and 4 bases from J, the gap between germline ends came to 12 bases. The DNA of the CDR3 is TGTGCCTGGGAAAAAGACGGTTACGAGCAGTACTTC. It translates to CAWEKDGYEQYF.

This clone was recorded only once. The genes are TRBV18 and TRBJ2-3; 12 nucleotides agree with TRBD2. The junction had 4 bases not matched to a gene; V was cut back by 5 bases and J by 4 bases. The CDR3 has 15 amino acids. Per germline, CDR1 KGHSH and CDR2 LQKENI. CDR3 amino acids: CASSTTSGSPDTQYF. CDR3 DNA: TGTGCCAGCTCAACGACTAGCGGGAGTCCAGATACGCAGTATTTT.

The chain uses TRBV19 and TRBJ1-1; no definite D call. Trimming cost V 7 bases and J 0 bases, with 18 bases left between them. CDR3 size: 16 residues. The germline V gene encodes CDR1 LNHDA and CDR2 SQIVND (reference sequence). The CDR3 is CASTRGPGLMNTEAFF. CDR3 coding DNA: TGTGCCAGTACCCGCGGACCAGGTCTCATGAACACTGAAGCTTTCTTT.

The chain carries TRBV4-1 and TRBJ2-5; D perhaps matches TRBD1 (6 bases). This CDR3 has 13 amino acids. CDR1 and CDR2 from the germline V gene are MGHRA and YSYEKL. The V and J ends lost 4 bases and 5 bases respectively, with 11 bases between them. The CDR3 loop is CASSLQGSETQYF. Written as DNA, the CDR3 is TGCGCCAGCAGCCTACAGGGATCGGAGACCCAGTACTTC.

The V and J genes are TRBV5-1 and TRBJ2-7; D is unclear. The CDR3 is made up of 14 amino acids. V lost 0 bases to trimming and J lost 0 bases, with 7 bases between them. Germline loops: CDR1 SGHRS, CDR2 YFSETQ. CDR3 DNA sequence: TGCGCCAGCAGCTTGGTTGTGAGCTCCTACGAGCAGTACTTC. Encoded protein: CASSLVVSSYEQYF.